This T cell receptor (beta chain) was captured by sequencing in a study of blood T cell repertoires in COVID-19. The wider study: T cells, B-cell-depleted T cells, or PBMCs provided the cDNA or gDNA that served as material.

Trimming left V 2 bases short and J 5 bases short, with 8 bases between. The CDR3 has 13 amino acids. Germline V gene sequence: CDR1 MRHNA, CDR2 SNTAGT. Data came from immunoSEQ multiplex PCR; TCRdb stores just in-frame clones and leaves some out. The sample has 200,000 to 300,000 clones; 87% are singletons. V and J are TRBV6-4 and TRBJ2-3; no firm D call. The material sequenced was peripheral blood. This TCR came from a man aged 18 to 35 with active or convalescent COVID-19. Written as DNA, the CDR3 is TGTGCCAGCAGTGACCCCCCAGAAGATACGCAGTATTTT. It encodes CASSDPPEDTQYF.